These 13 T cell receptor beta chains came from one sample sequenced in a study of blood T cells in healthy people across ages. The use of a sample-barcoded 5' primer and a J-beta primer mix characterized a second PCR of about 6 to 12 cycles. From the 5' RACE reads, TCRdb called clonotypes with MiXCR, one entry per CDR3 protein. Here the sample spans about 940,000 distinct CDR3 sequences, approximately 49% being singletons. Sequencing was carried out using blood. These receptors were collected from a man in his thirties or forties in good health.

The rearrangement links TRBV24-1 to TRBJ2-2, with no clear D. V was clipped by 7 bases and J by 0 bases, with 14 bases between them. The CDR3 consists of 16 residues. Per the germline V gene, CDR1 is KGHDR and CDR2 is SFDVKD. The CDR3 loop reads CATSEPGNSNTGELFF. CDR3 nucleotides: TGTGCCACCAGCGAACCAGGCAATTCGAACACCGGGGAGCTGTTTTTT.

Notes on this clonotype: A much larger clone differs by one base, so this may be a read error. CDR3 coding DNA: TGTGCCAGCAGTGATTTCTATGGCCACACCTTC. Translation: CASSDFYGHTF. The genes are TRBV6-1 and TRBJ1-2; D unresolved. Germline loops: CDR1 MNHNS, CDR2 SASEGT. This CDR3 is 11 amino acids long.

The CDR3 sequence is CASSIGDRETDTQYF. The CDR3 bases are TGTGCCAGTAGTATAGGCGACAGGGAAACAGATACGCAGTATTTT. The rearrangement links TRBV19 to TRBJ2-3; 7 bases are shared with TRBD1. The V gene's germline CDR1 is LNHDA and CDR2 SQIVND (reference sequence). The V segment lost 1 base and the J segment 3 bases; nucleotides outside the gene matches: 4. This CDR3 has 15 amino acids.

The chain joins TRBV2 to TRBJ2-5; D possibly matches TRBD1 or TRBD2 (5 bases each). In germline, CDR1 is SNHLY, CDR2 FYNNEI. The CDR3 runs 14 residues. Trimming took off 6 bases at V and 7 bases at J, with 18 bases between the two ends. The CDR3 region has the DNA TGTGCCAGCAGACCCGGGACGGCTCTGGGGACCCAGTACTTC. Amino acid sequence: CASRPGTALGTQYF.

The chain carries TRBV13 and TRBJ1-2, with a possible D match to TRBD1 (5 bases). CDR1 PRHDT and CDR2 FYEKMQ come from the germline V gene (reference sequence). V gave up 0 bases and J gave up 4 bases, with 15 bases separating them. CDR3 length equals 16 residues. The CDR3 here is CASSLGPGLLPYGYTF. CDR3 bases: TGTGCCAGCAGCTTAGGTCCAGGGTTACTTCCCTATGGCTACACCTTC.

The V call is TRBV3-1, the J call TRBJ2-3; D gene ambiguous. This CDR3 region has 16 residues. Germline CDR1 reads LGHDT; CDR2 reads YNNKEL (reference sequence). The V end lost 1 base, the J end lost 1 base, and 12 bases lay between the germline ends. The CDR3 DNA reads as TGTGCCAGCAGCCAAGCGCGGACCCTAGGCACAGATACGCAGTATTTT. Translated, it gives CASSQARTLGTDTQYF.

The chain recombines TRBV14 with TRBJ2-1, with no clear D. CDR3 length: 14 residues. The germline V and J ends were trimmed by 2 bases and 10 bases, with 15 bases remaining between them. The germline CDR1 and CDR2 sequences are SGHDN and FVKESK. The chain's CDR3 is CASSQLQAQREQFF. Written as DNA, the CDR3 is TGTGCCAGCAGCCAACTCCAAGCACAACGAGAGCAGTTCTTC.

This clonotype was seen only a few times. This chain connects TRBV3-1 to TRBJ2-1, with D perhaps TRBD1 (6 bases). CDR1 LGHDT and CDR2 YNNKEL come from the germline V gene (reference sequence). This CDR3 comprises 15 residues. Trimming pared 4 bases from V and 2 bases from J, leaving 12 bases between. The CDR3 sequence is CASSRQATTYNEQFF. CDR3 nucleotides: TGTGCCAGCAGCCGACAGGCAACCACCTACAATGAGCAGTTCTTC.

This clonotype appeared a few times. This chain connects TRBV10-3 to TRBJ1-2, with 7 bases matching TRBD1. The V and J ends lost 4 bases and 6 bases, in that order; junction bases with no gene match: 5. This CDR3 has 13 amino acids. Germline V gene data show CDR1 as ENHRY and CDR2 as SYGVKD. The CDR3 sequence is CAISAEQGNGYTF. Written as DNA, the CDR3 is TGTGCCATCAGTGCCGAACAGGGGAATGGCTACACCTTC.

This clonotype was seen more than once but under ten times. The gene calls are TRBV28 and TRBJ1-2; D call uncertain. Per the germline V gene, CDR1 is MDHEN and CDR2 is SYDVKM. V lost 3 bases and J 2 bases, leaving 4 bases between the germline ends. The CDR3 totals 12 residues. In DNA, the CDR3 is TGTGCCAGCAGTTTGCCAAACTATGGCTACACCTTC. It specifies CASSLPNYGYTF.

This clonotype has more than one count but fewer than ten. The rearrangement links TRBV29-1 to TRBJ1-3, with 7 nucleotides matching TRBD1. J gave up 1 base and V 1 base, and 10 bases lay outside the gene matches. This CDR3 is 17 amino acids long. Germline values: CDR1 SQVTM, CDR2 ANQGSEA. This chain's CDR3 is CSVEGVQGGGSGNTIYF. In DNA, the CDR3 is TGCAGCGTTGAAGGAGTCCAAGGGGGCGGATCTGGAAACACCATATATTTT.

This chain connects TRBV27 to TRBJ2-7, with 12 nucleotides matching TRBD1. Germline V gene sequence: CDR1 MNHEY, CDR2 SMNVEV (reference sequence). Trimming removed 3 bases from V and 4 bases from J; junction bases left unmatched: 7. The CDR3 contains 16 residues. Here the CDR3 reads CASSLSGQGAKYEQYF. CDR3 in DNA: TGTGCCAGCAGTTTGTCGGGACAGGGGGCAAAGTACGAGCAGTACTTC.

V usage is TRBV20-1 and J usage is TRBJ2-4; unclear D gene. The DNA end is more similar to TRBJ2-5, so the J call may be wrong. This CDR3 is 14 amino acids long. The germline V gene encodes CDR1 DFQATT and CDR2 SNEGSKA (reference sequence). The CDR3 DNA is TGCAGTGCTAGAGGACCCCGAGCGCAAGAGACCCAGTACTTC. Encoded protein: CSARGPRAQETQYF.